The subject of this entry is one T cell receptor beta chain. This sample was taken from a study of shared clonotypes between healthy human individuals. Profiled with immunoSEQ multiplex PCR; TCRdb holds only in-frame clones, not every one. The sample lists 2 million to 2.5 million clones; approximately 94% were seen once. Trimming cost V 2 bases and J 0 bases, with 10 bases left between them. The germline V gene encodes CDR1 MDHEN and CDR2 SYDVKM. The CDR3 runs to 16 residues. V gene TRBV28 combines with J gene TRBJ1-4; no definite D call. The source of this sequence is a man between 18 and 35 years old in good health. The sequenced material came from naive CD4+ T cells sorted from blood. Subset specified: CD45RA+ positively selected. CDR3 nucleotides: TGTGCCAGCAGTTTAGCGGCGGTACCAACTAATGAAAAACTGTTTTTT. Its translation: CASSLAAVPTNEKLFF.